This TCR beta chain is drawn from a study of blood T cells in healthy people across ages. As to this clonotype: One end of the junction does not line up with germline, which may come from a read error.

Sample-barcoded 5' priming and a J-beta primer mix drove a second PCR of 7 to 11 cycles. TCRdb reanalysed the 5' RACE reads using MiXCR and keeps one entry per CDR3 protein. The table lists around 1,700,000 distinct CDR3 sequences, approximately 28% of them singletons, with over 7% in the top ten. The length of the CDR3 is 15 residues. CDR1 is LGHDT and CDR2 is YNNKEL in the germline V gene (reference sequence). The V and J genes are TRBV3-1 and TRBJ1-5, with D possibly TRBD1 on 5 matching bases. Sample: blood. The clonotype was recovered from a woman under 40 in good health. CDR3 coding DNA: TGTGCCAACAGCCAAGACGGGGGTTTTGAGCAGCCCCAGCATTTT. Protein product: CANSQDGGFEQPQHF.